This entry concerns a single T cell receptor (beta chain). The antigen is not known. This sample is drawn from a study of T cell repertoires in cytomegalovirus infection. In the study overall: In public TCR beta signatures, there were indications of both CMV infection and matching HLA type. Study results and limitations: Dominating the ex vivo response were TCR beta clonotypes that were CMV-specific and HLA-C-restricted. Public TCR beta family frequency separated CMV-and-HLA carriers, including in an independent cohort.

MiXCR, run by TCRdb on the reads, gives a single entry per CDR3 protein. The profile shows about 490,000 distinct CDR3 sequences, 26% of them singletons. There are 14 residues in the CDR3. Trimming pared 6 bases from V and 4 bases from J, leaving 14 bases between. The sequenced sample was PBMCs. The chain links TRBV12-3 or TRBV12-4 to TRBJ2-3, with D perhaps TRBD2 (6 bases). The sequence was obtained from a human donor in good health (CMV status not recorded). Some clones in this sample may be carry-over from other donors' samples. CDR3 sequence reads: CASSPSVPPDTQYF. For the CDR3, the DNA is TGTGCCAGCAGCCCTAGCGTCCCCCCAGATACGCAGTATTTT.